What follows are 32 T cell receptor beta chains derived from one specimen sequenced in a study of T cell responses to AZD1222 COVID-19 vaccine. Here immunoSEQ multiplex PCR was the method, and the copy in TCRdb shows in-frame clones only, minus some. Of approximately 140,000 clones in the sample, roughly 90% were seen once. The sequenced sample was peripheral blood, obtained on day 0 of AZD1222 vaccination. The receptors shown here come from an adult in good health.

J is TRBJ2-3 and V is TRBV7-6, with 8 bases matching TRBD2. This CDR3 is 15 amino acids long. Trimming took 0 bases from V and 6 from J; bases not matched to a gene: 5. Germline V gives CDR1 SGHVS, CDR2 FNYEAQ. Written as DNA, the CDR3 is TGTGCCAGCAGCTTAGCTACTAGCGGCGCGGATACGCAGTATTTT. Protein: CASSLATSGADTQYF.

To note about this clone: Mismatch with germline at one junction end may stem from a read error. CDR3 coding DNA: TGTGCCAGCAGCCAAAACGGGGTCTGGGACTTC. Translating gives CASSQNGVWDF. The chain combines TRBV28 with TRBJ2-7; a weak D match, TRBD2 (5 bases). CDR1 is MDHEN, CDR2 SYDVKM, per germline. The CDR3 extends over 11 amino acids.

The chain links TRBV19 to TRBJ1-2; 9 nucleotides line up with TRBD1. V lost 7 bases and J lost 3; bases outside the gene matches: 12. Germline lookup yields CDR1 LNHDA and CDR2 SQIVND (reference sequence). The CDR3 totals 16 residues. CDR3 sequence reads: CASTADRQGVHYGYTF. The CDR3 DNA reads TGTGCCAGTACCGCCGATAGACAGGGGGTTCACTATGGCTACACCTTC.

The chain has TRBV5-1 and TRBJ1-4; D is perhaps TRBD1 (5 bases). The CDR3 totals 16 residues. The germline gives CDR1 SGHRS, CDR2 YFSETQ. V was cut by 4 bases and J by 3 bases, with 16 bases left in between. The CDR3 DNA reads as TGCGCCAGCAGCGACTCCCGGGCAGGGCCTAATGAAAAACTGTTTTTT. Residues: CASSDSRAGPNEKLFF.

The V gene is TRBV2, the J gene TRBJ1-1, with 7 nucleotides matching TRBD1. The germline gives CDR1 SNHLY, CDR2 FYNNEI. This CDR3 spans 13 amino acids. V shed 11 bases, J shed 4 bases, and the junction held 10 bases outside the gene matches. CDR3 in amino acids: CAHHGTEGTEAFF. DNA for the CDR3: TGTGCCCACCACGGGACAGAAGGCACTGAAGCTTTCTTT.

J is TRBJ1-2 and V is TRBV29-1; tentatively, D is TRBD1 (6 bases). Per germline, CDR1 SQVTM and CDR2 ANQGSEA. The germline V and J ends were trimmed by 7 bases and 0 bases, with 12 bases remaining between them. CDR3 length equals 13 residues. The CDR3 reads CSASRGANYGYTF. CDR3 sequence (DNA): TGCAGCGCTTCCAGGGGAGCTAACTATGGCTACACCTTC.

This clone was counted only a few times. V is TRBV18 and J is TRBJ1-2, with D possibly TRBD1 on 5 matching bases. The CDR3 covers 17 residues. The V end was cut by 6 bases, the J end by 0 bases, with 20 bases between. Germline CDR1 is KGHSH and CDR2 is LQKENI. CDR3 DNA: TGTGCCAGCTCGTTGACGGGACTAGGGCCTGCTAACTATGGCTACACCTTC. It is translated as CASSLTGLGPANYGYTF.

To note about this clone: The junction and the germline gene differ at one end; a read error may be behind it. The chain couples TRBV6-6 to TRBJ2-5; 7 bases align to TRBD2. The CDR3 has 13 residues. Germline V gene sequence: CDR1 MNHNY, CDR2 SVGAGI (reference sequence). For the CDR3, the DNA is TGTGCCAGCAGAACTGGGACTAAAGAGATCCAGTACTTC. It specifies CASRTGTKEIQYF.

The chain employs TRBV19 and TRBJ2-2, with D perhaps TRBD1 or TRBD2 (5 bases each). The CDR3 has 16 amino acids. V gave up 4 bases and J gave up 4 bases, with 16 bases separating them. Germline loops: CDR1 LNHDA, CDR2 SQIVND (reference sequence). CDR3 amino acids: CASSTRGTGGTGELFF. In nucleotides, the CDR3 is TGTGCCAGTAGTACCCGGGGCACCGGAGGCACCGGGGAGCTGTTTTTT.

V usage is TRBV19 and J usage is TRBJ2-3; 13 bases line up with TRBD2. The CDR3 covers 18 residues. Trimming removed 2 bases from V and 0 bases from J; junction bases left unmatched: 5. Germline V CDR1 and CDR2: LNHDA, SQIVND (reference sequence). The CDR3 is CASSIKGLAGTSTDTQYF. The DNA for the CDR3 is TGTGCCAGTAGTATAAAGGGACTAGCGGGAACTAGCACAGATACGCAGTATTTT.

The chain employs TRBV28 and TRBJ2-7; D gene unclear. This CDR3 contains 15 residues. V was clipped by 6 bases and J by 4 bases, with 19 bases between them. Per the germline V gene, CDR1 is MDHEN and CDR2 is SYDVKM. The CDR3: CASRPSVAVIYEQYF. CDR3 nucleotide sequence: TGTGCCAGCAGGCCGTCAGTGGCAGTGATATACGAGCAGTACTTC.

This chain's CDR3 is CASWGPPSEKLFF. CDR3 in DNA: TGTGCCAGCTGGGGTCCCCCGAGCGAAAAACTGTTTTTT. This chain joins TRBV2 and TRBJ1-4; D gene ambiguous. The germline CDR1 and CDR2 sequences are SNHLY and FYNNEI. The length of the CDR3 is 13 residues. Trimming took 8 bases from V and 8 from J, leaving 15 bases between them.

The rearrangement joins TRBV4-1 to TRBJ1-6; D remains unclear. CDR1 is MGHRA and CDR2 is YSYEKL in the germline V gene. V was clipped by 1 base and J by 9 bases, with 16 bases between them. This CDR3 contains 16 residues. The CDR3 DNA is TGCGCCAGCAGCCAAGCCCTAGAGGGAAGGAGTTCACCCCTCCACTTT. Translation gives CASSQALEGRSSPLHF.

The chain recombines TRBV27 with TRBJ2-1; TRBD2 matches at 11 bases. This CDR3 is 15 amino acids long. With 5 bases clipped from V and 5 bases from J, the junction kept 5 bases outside the gene matches. Germline V lookup: CDR1 MNHEY, CDR2 SMNVEV (reference sequence). CDR3 amino acids: CASSKLAGVDNEQFF. The CDR3 DNA reads TGTGCCAGCAGTAAACTAGCGGGAGTTGACAATGAGCAGTTCTTC.

Here the CDR3 DNA reads TGCGCCAGCAGCCCGAGAAGTTGGGCTGAAGCTTTCTTT. Amino acid sequence: CASSPRSWAEAFF. This rearrangement joins TRBV5-1 to TRBJ1-1; D call uncertain. Per the germline V gene, CDR1 is SGHRS and CDR2 is YFSETQ. Trimming stripped 4 bases from V and 6 bases from J, with 13 bases between. This CDR3 region has 13 residues.

V usage is TRBV4-1 and J usage is TRBJ2-7; D is unresolved. The V end lost 2 bases, the J end lost 3 bases, and 23 bases lay between the germline ends. The CDR3 length is 18 residues. Germline V gene sequence: CDR1 MGHRA, CDR2 YSYEKL. The CDR3: CASSQLSIGLPLVYEQYF. The CDR3 DNA reads as TGCGCCAGCAGCCAACTGTCGATCGGGCTGCCTCTAGTCTACGAGCAGTACTTC.

The chain couples TRBV4-2 to TRBJ1-5; no clear D. The CDR3 runs 17 residues. The germline V gene has CDR1 LGHNA and CDR2 YNFKEQ. V was trimmed by 1 base and J by 2 bases, leaving 15 bases between them. CDR3 nucleotides: TGTGCCAGCAGCCAAGTAATAGGATTCGGCGGCAATCAGCCCCAGCATTTT. Encoded protein: CASSQVIGFGGNQPQHF.

The V and J genes are TRBV6-6 and TRBJ2-1; a weak D match, TRBD2 (6 bases). This CDR3 contains 14 residues. V dropped 7 bases and J dropped 3 bases, with 13 bases sitting between them. Germline V lookup: CDR1 MNHNY, CDR2 SVGAGI (reference sequence). CDR3 nucleotide sequence: TGTGCCAGCACTCCGGGACTCGACTACAATGAGCAGTTCTTC. Translation: CASTPGLDYNEQFF.

The chain employs TRBV4-2 and TRBJ2-2; 12 nucleotides agree with TRBD2. Trimming cost V 3 bases and J 8 bases; bases outside gene matches: 4. The germline gives CDR1 LGHNA, CDR2 YNFKEQ. The CDR3 has 15 residues. For the CDR3, the DNA is TGTGCCAGCAGCCACCGGACTAGCGGGAATGGGGAGCTGTTTTTT. Protein product: CASSHRTSGNGELFF.

V usage is TRBV4-1 and J usage is TRBJ2-2, with D unresolved. This CDR3 comprises 15 residues. V lost 0 bases, J lost 2 bases, and 7 bases lay in between. Germline CDR1 reads MGHRA; CDR2 reads YSYEKL. In DNA form, the CDR3 reads TGCGCCAGCAGCCAAGAAGCCTACAACACCGGGGAGCTGTTTTTT. This encodes CASSQEAYNTGELFF.

This chain connects TRBV7-9 to TRBJ1-2; no clear D gene. V was trimmed by 1 base and J by 0 bases, leaving 6 bases between them. The CDR3 is 14 amino acids. The germline V gene encodes CDR1 SEHNR and CDR2 FQNEAQ (reference sequence). This chain's CDR3 is CASSLGSTNYGYTF. CDR3 DNA sequence: TGTGCCAGCAGCTTAGGCAGCACTAACTATGGCTACACCTTC.

The gene calls are TRBV5-4 and TRBJ2-5; D is uncertain. Germline V gene sequence: CDR1 SGHNT, CDR2 YYREEE (reference sequence). Deletions cut 3 bases from V and 2 bases from J, with 14 bases between. There are 15 residues in the CDR3. The CDR3 loop reads CASSSDWGAQETQYF. For the CDR3, the DNA is TGTGCCAGCAGCTCTGACTGGGGTGCTCAAGAGACCCAGTACTTC.

The CDR3, as DNA: TGCGCCAGCAGCCCCCCAACGGGAGCGGTCTCTGGCTACACCTTC. This gives the protein CASSPPTGAVSGYTF. V gene TRBV4-3 combines with J gene TRBJ1-2; the D is unclear. Germline V gives CDR1 LGHNA, CDR2 YSLEER. The CDR3 has 15 amino acids. V gave up 4 bases and J gave up 7 bases, with 19 bases separating them.

In regard to this clone: Mismatch with germline at one junction end may stem from a read error. This sample includes further DNA sequences coding for the same CDR3. The chain couples TRBV19 to TRBJ2-4; D might be TRBD1 (6 bases). Germline V gives CDR1 LNHDA, CDR2 SQIVND (reference sequence). This CDR3 is 19 amino acids long. DNA for the CDR3: TGTGCCAGTAGTATACTTTCACAGGGCGGTTACCTAGCCAAAAACATTCAGTATTTC. Its translation: CASSILSQGGYLAKNIQYF. Full variable domain (outside the CDR3, taken from reference TRBV19 and TRBJ2-4): DGGITQSPKYLFRKEGQNVTLSCEQNLNHDAMYWYRQDPGQGLRLIYYSQIVNDFQKGDIAEGYSVSREKKESFPLTVTSAQKNPTAFYLCASSILSQGGYLAKNIQYFGAGTRLSVL.

The chain employs TRBV7-6 and TRBJ2-7; D unclear. Trimming left V 4 bases short and J 5 bases short, with 0 bases between. The germline CDR1 and CDR2 sequences are SGHVS and FNYEAQ. The CDR3 is made up of 9 amino acids. Here the CDR3 reads CASSYEQYF. CDR3 DNA sequence: TGTGCCAGCAGCTACGAGCAGTACTTC.

This chain links TRBV6-5 with TRBJ1-1, with D perhaps matching TRBD1 (5 bases). V was shortened by 3 bases and J by 4 bases, with 15 bases between the two germline ends. Germline values: CDR1 MNHEY, CDR2 SVGAGI. The CDR3 runs 15 residues. In DNA form, the CDR3 reads TGTGCCAGCAGTTATCGGAGGGGACCGGGCACTGAAGCTTTCTTT. The encoded protein is CASSYRRGPGTEAFF.

This clone has only one observation. The rearrangement uses TRBV19 and TRBJ1-2; D gene ambiguous. Germline V CDR1 and CDR2: LNHDA, SQIVND (reference sequence). The CDR3 totals 11 residues. The V end was cut by 8 bases, the J end by 8 bases, with 12 bases between. In DNA form, the CDR3 reads TGTGCCAGTGGGCAGGTCCAAGGCTACACCTTC. This sequence encodes CASGQVQGYTF.

The chain recombines TRBV19 with TRBJ2-2, with 8 bases lining up with TRBD2. The CDR3 contains 17 residues. J gave up 5 bases and V 1 base, and 9 bases lay outside the gene matches. Germline V gene data show CDR1 as LNHDA and CDR2 as SQIVND (reference sequence). For the CDR3, the DNA is TGTGCCAGTAGTATAGCTCTTGCGGGAGGCGGAACCGGGGAGCTGTTTTTT. Translated, it gives CASSIALAGGGTGELFF. Full variable domain (missing parts from reference TRBV19 and TRBJ2-2): DGGITQSPKYLFRKEGQNVTLSCEQNLNHDAMYWYRQDPGQGLRLIYYSQIVNDFQKGDIAEGYSVSREKKESFPLTVTSAQKNPTAFYLCASSIALAGGGTGELFFGEGSRLTVL.

The V gene is TRBV3-1 (or the pseudogene TRBV3-2), the J gene TRBJ1-2, with 7 bases lining up with TRBD1. V was pared by 0 bases and J by 2 bases, with 9 bases of the junction left unmatched. Per germline, CDR1 LGHDT and CDR2 YNNKEL (reference sequence). This CDR3 is 17 amino acids long. CDR3 sequence reads: CASSQEGGDSTNYGYTF. The CDR3 nucleotides are TGTGCCAGCAGCCAAGAAGGCGGGGACAGCACGAACTATGGCTACACCTTC.

The genes are TRBV6-5 and TRBJ1-1; TRBD1 might be the D (5 bases). CDR1 MNHEY and CDR2 SVGAGI come from the germline V gene. V lost 0 bases and J lost 5, with 13 bases in between. This CDR3 comprises 15 residues. CDR3 nucleotides: TGTGCCAGCAGTTACTCGAAGGGGCTTGGGACTGAAGCTTTCTTT. It specifies CASSYSKGLGTEAFF.

This clone was recorded only once. V and J are TRBV18 and TRBJ1-4, with D tentatively TRBD1 (6 bases). CDR1 is KGHSH, CDR2 LQKENI, per germline. The CDR3 covers 17 residues. V lost 6 bases and J 6 bases, leaving 23 bases between the germline ends. CDR3 bases: TGTGCCAGCTCGGACCCCGGGGGGCGCGGTTTTGATGAAAAACTGTTTTTT. It yields the protein CASSDPGGRGFDEKLFF.

The chain uses TRBV5-6 and TRBJ2-5, with a tentative D call TRBD2 (6 bases). This CDR3 has 14 amino acids. The germline V gene encodes CDR1 SGHDT and CDR2 YYEEEE. V was cut by 4 bases and J by 2 bases, with 12 bases left in between. CDR3 DNA: TGTGCCAGCAGCCCCGGGACTCCGCAAGAGACCCAGTACTTC. Encoded protein: CASSPGTPQETQYF.